The 24 T cell receptor beta chains listed next were all sequenced from one sample in a study of beta chain features in type 1 diabetes. Findings and limits, study-wide: Researchers report that Type 1 diabetes patients had moderately but significantly shorter TCRB CDR3s across all four CD4+ subsets.

Every bit of the isolated RNA underwent reverse transcription, so sequencing read expressed TCRB transcripts. The protocol was immunoSEQ multiplex PCR, while the TCRdb copy is restricted to in-frame clones and leaves out a portion. The top ten clones hold around 0.029% of a sample with more than 250,000 clones, 20% of them seen once. These receptors lack a known antigen. The material sequenced was naive CD4+ T cells from blood. The receptors here all came from a woman aged 40 to 49 with type 1 diabetes.

This clone has a handful of counts. V gene TRBV9 combines with J gene TRBJ2-5; TRBD2 is a possible D gene (5 bases). The CDR3 is 14 residues long. Looked up from germline, CDR1 is SGDLS and CDR2 is YYNGEE. The germline V and J ends were trimmed by 0 bases and 4 bases, with 10 bases remaining between them. The CDR3 nucleotides read TGTGCCAGCAGCGTAGGGCAGCTAGCAGAGACCCAGTACTTC. Amino acid sequence: CASSVGQLAETQYF.

V and J are TRBV7-9 and TRBJ1-4; D unresolved. The germline V gene encodes CDR1 SEHNR and CDR2 FQNEAQ (reference sequence). The CDR3 contains 17 residues. V was trimmed by 1 base and J by 8 bases, leaving 20 bases between them. The CDR3 DNA is TGTGCCAGCAGCTTAGTAGGCCTGGGGAGGTCAGGCGAAAAACTGTTTTTT. Amino acids: CASSLVGLGRSGEKLFF. The whole variable domain, filled in from reference TRBV7-9 and TRBJ1-4, reads DTGVSQNPRHKITKRGQNVTFRCDPISEHNRLYWYRQTLGQGPEFLTYFQNEAQLEKSRLLSDRFSAERPKGSFSTLEIQRTEQGDSAMYLCASSLVGLGRSGEKLFFGSGTQLSVL.

A remark on this clone: This specimen includes other DNA sequences encoding the same CDR3. The chain recombines TRBV15 with TRBJ1-2, with 9 bases matching TRBD1. Germline V gene sequence: CDR1 LNHNV, CDR2 YYDKDF (reference sequence). V dropped 5 bases and J dropped 8; count of bases not matched to a gene: 6. The CDR3 is made up of 13 amino acids. The CDR3 protein is CATSPRTGDGYTF. The CDR3 coding sequence is TGTGCCACCAGCCCCCGGACAGGGGACGGCTACACCTTC.

This clone was counted between two and nine times. The rearrangement links TRBV11-2 to TRBJ2-7, with 8 bases lining up with TRBD1. Trimming at V came to 3 bases and at J to 9 bases, leaving 4 bases not matched to a gene. Germline values: CDR1 SGHAT, CDR2 FQNNGV. The CDR3 runs 12 residues. DNA for the CDR3: TGTGCCAGCAGCTTCGACAGGGGTGGGCAGTACTTC. Translation: CASSFDRGGQYF.

The CDR3 loop is CASSEGPLNRVGYF. The CDR3 coding sequence is TGTGCCAGCAGCGAAGGGCCACTTAACAGGGTTGGGTACTTC. V usage is TRBV11-2 and J usage is TRBJ2-4, with TRBD1 as a possible D gene (6 bases). The V and J ends lost 5 bases and 15 bases respectively, with 23 bases between them. The CDR3 extends over 14 amino acids. Germline assignment: CDR1 SGHAT and CDR2 FQNNGV.

The chain recombines TRBV28 with TRBJ2-7; 10 bases map to TRBD2. This CDR3 is built from 14 residues. Looked up from germline, CDR1 is MDHEN and CDR2 is SYDVKM. V trimming: 4 bases; J trimming: 7 bases; junction bases outside the gene matches: 7. The CDR3: CASSWTSGPLEQYF. The DNA for the CDR3 is TGTGCCAGCAGTTGGACTAGCGGACCACTGGAGCAGTACTTC.

The table lists this clone with a few counts. The V and J genes are TRBV6-6 and TRBJ2-5; possible D gene TRBD1, 6 bases. V was clipped by 7 bases and J by 2 bases, with 14 bases between them. This CDR3 contains 14 residues. Germline CDR1 MNHNY, CDR2 SVGAGI (reference sequence). CDR3 DNA: TGTGCCAGCAAAGGGGGAACGCGTCAAGAGACCCAGTACTTC. It codes for CASKGGTRQETQYF.

This chain uses TRBV30 with TRBJ2-1; a possible D gene is TRBD1 (6 bases). Trimming took off 0 bases at V and 10 bases at J, with 10 bases between the two ends. CDR1 GTSNPN and CDR2 SVGIG come from the germline V gene (reference sequence). CDR3 length: 12 residues. The CDR3 is CAWSVGGEEQFF. For the CDR3, the DNA is TGTGCCTGGAGTGTAGGGGGTGAGGAGCAGTTCTTC.

The chain uses TRBV9 and TRBJ1-1; D is possibly TRBD1 (5 bases). V was pared by 4 bases and J by 8 bases, with 12 bases between. Germline V gene sequence: CDR1 SGDLS, CDR2 YYNGEE. The CDR3 is made up of 12 amino acids. CDR3 nucleotides: TGTGCCAGCAGCACCCGGGGGGGGGAAGCTTTCTTT. Residues: CASSTRGGEAFF.

This clone was seen a few times. The rearrangement joins TRBV9 to TRBJ1-1; D gene unclear. V lost 3 bases, J lost 1 base, and 7 bases lay in between. The CDR3 has 13 residues. Germline CDR1 is SGDLS and CDR2 is YYNGEE. The CDR3 loop reads CASSERSNTEAFF. CDR3 nucleotide sequence: TGTGCCAGCAGCGAGCGGTCGAACACTGAAGCTTTCTTT.

The V and J genes are TRBV18 and TRBJ2-7; D remains ambiguous. Per germline, CDR1 KGHSH and CDR2 LQKENI. The V end was cut by 3 bases, the J end by 2 bases, with 8 bases between. This CDR3 comprises 13 residues. The CDR3 nucleotides read TGTGCCAGCTCACCCACAGCCACCTACGAGCAGTACTTC. This gives the protein CASSPTATYEQYF.

The chain carries TRBV9 and TRBJ2-1; 11 bases are shared with TRBD2. The V gene's germline CDR1 is SGDLS and CDR2 YYNGEE. This CDR3 region has 14 residues. J was trimmed by 3 bases and V by 6 bases; bases with no gene match: 2. The CDR3 loop reads CASNLAGGYNEQFF. The CDR3 DNA reads TGTGCCAGCAATCTAGCGGGAGGCTACAATGAGCAGTTCTTC.

The V gene is TRBV6-5, the J gene TRBJ1-1; TRBD1 matches 8 bases. Germline CDR1 is MNHEY and CDR2 is SVGAGI. This CDR3 has 13 amino acids. Germline trimming cut 2 bases from V and 14 bases from J; bases unmatched to any gene: 10. The CDR3 DNA follows: TGTGCCAGCAGTTACCCCGGGACAGGTGGATTGTTCTTT. This gives the protein CASSYPGTGGLFF.

The chain combines TRBV2 with TRBJ2-5, with D unresolved. The germline gives CDR1 SNHLY, CDR2 FYNNEI. Deletions cut 2 bases from V and 1 base from J, with 8 bases between. The CDR3 runs to 14 residues. The CDR3 is CASSEPRTQETQYF. Written as DNA, the CDR3 is TGTGCCAGCAGTGAACCGCGTACCCAAGAGACCCAGTACTTC.

This clone was counted between two and nine times. The V gene is TRBV7-2, the J gene TRBJ1-2; the D gene is possibly TRBD1 (6 bases). Per germline, CDR1 SGHTA and CDR2 FQGNSA. The CDR3 spans 15 residues. The ends were cut back, 6 bases at V and 4 bases at J, with 18 bases in the middle. CDR3 amino acids: CASSFPKGQLYGYTF. CDR3 coding DNA: TGTGCCAGCAGTTTCCCTAAGGGACAACTCTATGGCTACACCTTC.

This chain joins TRBV19 and TRBJ1-5; D is ambiguous. This CDR3 spans 15 amino acids. Trimming removed 3 bases from V and 2 bases from J, with 11 bases in between. Germline V CDR1 and CDR2: LNHDA, SQIVND (reference sequence). The CDR3 protein is CASSIPGVGNQPQHF. As DNA, the CDR3 is TGTGCCAGTAGTATTCCCGGGGTGGGCAATCAGCCCCAGCATTTT.

The chain recombines TRBV5-1 with TRBJ2-7, with TRBD1 matching 9 bases. V gave up 0 bases and J gave up 3 bases; unmatched junction bases: 4. The CDR3 consists of 15 residues. Germline loops: CDR1 SGHRS, CDR2 YFSETQ. CDR3 amino acids: CASSLGGQGSYEQYF. The CDR3 DNA is TGCGCCAGCAGCTTGGGGGGACAGGGAAGCTACGAGCAGTACTTC.

This clone was counted a few times. The chain recombines TRBV5-1 with TRBJ2-7; TRBD1 agrees at 7 bases. After removal of 4 bases from V and 1 base from J, the junction contained 8 bases not matched to a gene. Germline V gene lookup returns CDR1 SGHRS and CDR2 YFSETQ. CDR3 size: 15 residues. CDR3 loop: CASSAVRQGSYEQYF. CDR3 DNA sequence: TGCGCCAGCAGCGCCGTGAGACAGGGTTCCTACGAGCAGTACTTC.

This clone was picked up a small number of times. The chain is built from TRBV6-5 and TRBJ1-6, with 9 bases identical to TRBD1. Germline trimming cut 4 bases from V and 8 bases from J; bases unmatched to any gene: 6. The CDR3 has 15 residues. Germline values: CDR1 MNHEY, CDR2 SVGAGI. CDR3 in amino acids: CASSSSGQGHSPLHF. The CDR3 DNA reads as TGTGCCAGCAGTTCCTCGGGACAGGGCCATTCACCCCTCCACTTT.

This clone was seen a few times. The chain has TRBV4-2 and TRBJ2-2, with 8 nucleotides matching TRBD1. The CDR3 is 16 amino acids. CDR1 LGHNA and CDR2 YNFKEQ come from the germline V gene. V lost 4 bases to trimming and J lost 9 bases; unmatched junction nucleotides: 13. CDR3 sequence (DNA): TGTGCCAGCAGCCCAAGCGGACAGGGAGGAAGTAGGGAGCTGTTTTTT. Translated: CASSPSGQGGSRELFF.

DNA of the CDR3: TGTGCCTGGAGCAGGCCCTACGAGCAGTACTTC. It is translated as CAWSRPYEQYF. This sequence joins TRBV30 and TRBJ2-7; D gene unclear. Germline CDR1 GTSNPN, CDR2 SVGIG (reference sequence). V was trimmed by 3 bases and J by 2 bases, leaving 5 bases between them. The CDR3 extends over 11 amino acids. The full variable domain, its missing parts supplied by reference TRBV30 and TRBJ2-7, is SQTIHQWPATLVQPVGSPLSLECTVEGTSNPNLYWYRQAAGRGLQLLFYSVGIGQISSEVPQNLSASRPQDRQFILSSKKLLLSDSGFYLCAWSRPYEQYFGPGTRLTVT.

V and J are TRBV2 and TRBJ2-5; D gene uncertain. V was cut by 8 bases and J by 2 bases, with 9 bases left in between. This CDR3 is 12 amino acids long. Germline CDR1 SNHLY, CDR2 FYNNEI. Written as DNA, the CDR3 is TGTGCCAGCCAGGAAACACAAGAGACCCAGTACTTC. Residues: CASQETQETQYF.

This clone has just a few counts. The gene calls are TRBV27 and TRBJ2-7; weak D call: TRBD1 (5 bases). CDR1 and CDR2 (germline): MNHEY, SMNVEV (reference sequence). There are 15 residues in the CDR3. V lost 6 bases and J 2 bases, leaving 17 bases between the germline ends. The CDR3 DNA is TGTGCCAGCAGCCCCCCGGGCAGGGAAGCCTACGAGCAGTACTTC. Its protein product is CASSPPGREAYEQYF.

This clone has just a few counts. The rearrangement joins TRBV7-3 to TRBJ2-1; 8 bases align to TRBD2. Per the germline V gene, CDR1 is SGHTA and CDR2 is FQGTGA. V lost 1 base and J lost 5; bases outside the gene matches: 4. The CDR3 runs to 15 residues. The CDR3 nucleotides read TGTGCCAGCAGCTTAAGACTAGCGAGTCACAATGAGCAGTTCTTC. Encoded protein: CASSLRLASHNEQFF.